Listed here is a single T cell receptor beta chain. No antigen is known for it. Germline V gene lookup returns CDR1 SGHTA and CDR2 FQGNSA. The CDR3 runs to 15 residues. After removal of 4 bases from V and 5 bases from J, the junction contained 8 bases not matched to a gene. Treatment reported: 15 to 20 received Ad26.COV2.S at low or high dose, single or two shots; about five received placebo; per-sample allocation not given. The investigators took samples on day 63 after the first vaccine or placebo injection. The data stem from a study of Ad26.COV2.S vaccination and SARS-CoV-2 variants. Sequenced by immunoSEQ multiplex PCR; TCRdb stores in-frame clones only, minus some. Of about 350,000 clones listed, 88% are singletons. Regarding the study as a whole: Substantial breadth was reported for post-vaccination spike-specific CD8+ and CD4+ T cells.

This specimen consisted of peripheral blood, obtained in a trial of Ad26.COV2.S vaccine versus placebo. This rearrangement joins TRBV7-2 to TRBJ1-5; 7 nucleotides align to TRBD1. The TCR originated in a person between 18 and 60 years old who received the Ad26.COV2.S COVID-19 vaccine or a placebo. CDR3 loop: CASSSEGQHYQPQHF. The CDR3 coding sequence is TGTGCCAGCAGCTCTGAGGGACAGCACTATCAGCCCCAGCATTTT.